This TCR beta chain was sequenced in a study of identical twins. Study findings and constraints: Abundant cord blood beta clonotypes carried fewer insertions; memory repertoires showed none. Out-of-frame alpha sequences common to twins exhibited a surplus of low generation probability. Conclusions were drawn cross-sectionally by statistical analysis, without following the same donors.

TCRdb re-called the 5' RACE reads through MiXCR, storing one row per CDR3 protein. The sample holds about 890,000 distinct CDR3 sequences; roughly 12% are singletons and the top ten take about 1.5%. In the case of this clonotype: Its antigen remains unknown.

Everyone who donated was a healthy Caucasian. Germline values: CDR1 SGHRS, CDR2 YFSETQ. The CDR3 runs 13 residues. V lost 0 bases and J 3 bases, leaving 7 bases between the germline ends. A further study also used this sample, focusing on yellow fever vaccine responses in identical twins.

J is TRBJ2-7 and V is TRBV5-1, with D tentatively TRBD2 (6 bases). The sample comprised PBMCs. The origin of this receptor is a young woman in good health. CDR3 bases: TGCGCCAGCAGCTTGGGACTAGACTACGAGCAGTACGTC. This sequence encodes CASSLGLDYEQYV.